This entry describes one T cell receptor beta chain. Its antigen is still unknown. The identical CDR3 is also encoded by other nucleotide sequences in the sample. Sequenced by immunoSEQ multiplex PCR; TCRdb stores in-frame clones only, minus some. The sample contains roughly 2,500,000 clones, 80% to 95% of which appear only once. Germline V gives CDR1 SGHTA, CDR2 FQGTGA. The length of the CDR3 is 15 residues. V was shortened by 1 base and J by 3 bases, with 11 bases between the two germline ends. This entry is derived from a study of shared clonotypes between healthy human individuals. Donation came from healthy HIV-negative adults that had no recent acute infections or vaccinations. Study conclusions and caveats: Naive CD4 clonotype sharing across several donors was approximately 5%.

Sample: naive CD4+ T cells from PBMCs. Subset of the sample: CD45RA+ positively selected. J is TRBJ2-3 and V is TRBV7-3, with D perhaps TRBD2 (6 bases). This receptor was identified in a young man in good health. Some clones in this sample may be carry-over from other donors' samples. In DNA form, the CDR3 reads TGTGCCAGCAGCTTAAGCGGGGTTCGGACAGATACGCAGTATTTT. Its protein is CASSLSGVRTDTQYF.